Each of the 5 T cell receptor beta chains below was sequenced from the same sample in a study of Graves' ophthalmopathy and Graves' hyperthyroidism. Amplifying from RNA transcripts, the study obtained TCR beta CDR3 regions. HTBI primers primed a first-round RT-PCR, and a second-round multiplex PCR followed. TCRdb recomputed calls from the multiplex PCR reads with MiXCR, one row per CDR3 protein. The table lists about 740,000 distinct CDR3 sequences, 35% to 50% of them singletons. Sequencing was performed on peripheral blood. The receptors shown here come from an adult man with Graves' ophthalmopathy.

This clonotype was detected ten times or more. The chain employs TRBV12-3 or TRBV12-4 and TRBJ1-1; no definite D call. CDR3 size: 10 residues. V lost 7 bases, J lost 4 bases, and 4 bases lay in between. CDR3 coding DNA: TGTGCCAGCATGGCCACTGAAGCTTTCTTT. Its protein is CASMATEAFF.

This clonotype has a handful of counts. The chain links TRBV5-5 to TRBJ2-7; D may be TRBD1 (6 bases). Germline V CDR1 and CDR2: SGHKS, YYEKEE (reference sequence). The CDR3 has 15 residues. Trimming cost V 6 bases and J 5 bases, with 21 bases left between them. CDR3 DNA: TGTGCCAGCATTACTCCCGTGACAGGCGGCGACGAGCAGTACTTC. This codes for CASITPVTGGDEQYF.

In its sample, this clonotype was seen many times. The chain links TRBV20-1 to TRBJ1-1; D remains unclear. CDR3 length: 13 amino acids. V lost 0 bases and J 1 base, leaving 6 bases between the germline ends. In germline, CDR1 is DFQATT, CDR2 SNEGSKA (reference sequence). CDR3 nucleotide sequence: TGCAGTGCTAGAGATCGTCAGAACACTGAAGCTTTCTTT. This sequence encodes CSARDRQNTEAFF.

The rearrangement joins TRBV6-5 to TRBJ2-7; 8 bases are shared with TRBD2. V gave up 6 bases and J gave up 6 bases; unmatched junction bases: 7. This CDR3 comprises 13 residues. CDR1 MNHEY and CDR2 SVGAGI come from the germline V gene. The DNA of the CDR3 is TGTGCCAGCAGCCCGGGGGGGGATCTCGAGCAGTACTTC. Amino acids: CASSPGGDLEQYF.

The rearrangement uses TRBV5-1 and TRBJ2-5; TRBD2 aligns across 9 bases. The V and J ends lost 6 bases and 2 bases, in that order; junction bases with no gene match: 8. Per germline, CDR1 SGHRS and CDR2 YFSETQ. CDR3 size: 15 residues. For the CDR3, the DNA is TGCGCCAGCACCCGGGGGCTAGCGGGGCAAGAGACCCAGTACTTC. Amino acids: CASTRGLAGQETQYF. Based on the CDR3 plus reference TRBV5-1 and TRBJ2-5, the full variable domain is KAGVTQTPRYLIKTRGQQVTLSCSPISGHRSVSWYQQTPGQGLQFLFEYFSETQRNKGNFPGRFSGRQFSNSRSEMNVSTLELGDSALYLCASTRGLAGQETQYFGPGTRLLVL.